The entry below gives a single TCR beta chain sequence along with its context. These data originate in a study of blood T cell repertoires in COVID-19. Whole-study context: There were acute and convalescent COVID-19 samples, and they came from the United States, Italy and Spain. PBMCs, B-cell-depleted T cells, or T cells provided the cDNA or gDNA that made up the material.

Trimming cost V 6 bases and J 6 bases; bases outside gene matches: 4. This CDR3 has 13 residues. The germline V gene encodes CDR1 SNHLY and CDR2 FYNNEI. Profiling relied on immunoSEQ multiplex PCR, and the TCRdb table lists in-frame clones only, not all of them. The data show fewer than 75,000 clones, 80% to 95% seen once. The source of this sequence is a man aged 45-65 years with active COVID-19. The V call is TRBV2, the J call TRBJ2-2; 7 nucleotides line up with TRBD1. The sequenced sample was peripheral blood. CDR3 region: CASRRQGAGELFF. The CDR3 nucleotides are TGTGCCAGCAGGAGACAGGGCGCCGGGGAGCTGTTTTTT.